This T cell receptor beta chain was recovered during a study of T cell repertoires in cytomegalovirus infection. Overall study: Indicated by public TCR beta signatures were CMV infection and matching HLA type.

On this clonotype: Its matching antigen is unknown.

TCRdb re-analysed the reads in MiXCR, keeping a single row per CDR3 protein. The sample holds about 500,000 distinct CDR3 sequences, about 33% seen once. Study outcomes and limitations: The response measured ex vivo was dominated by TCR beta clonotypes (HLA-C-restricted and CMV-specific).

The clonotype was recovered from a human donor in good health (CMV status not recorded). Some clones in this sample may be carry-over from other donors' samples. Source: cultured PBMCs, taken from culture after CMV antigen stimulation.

The CDR3 DNA reads as TGTGCCAGCAGCCCCGGGACAGGAACGACCCAGTACTTC. Encoded protein: CASSPGTGTTQYF. This chain joins TRBV6-2 or TRBV6-3 and TRBJ2-5; TRBD1 matches 8 bases. This CDR3 has 13 amino acids. Germline V gives CDR1 MNHEY, CDR2 SVGEGT. V lost 6 bases to trimming and J lost 7 bases; unmatched junction nucleotides: 7.